This is a list of T cell receptor beta chains from one sample in a study of blood T cells in healthy people across ages. TCRdb fed the 5' RACE reads into MiXCR, producing one record per CDR3 protein. This sample has fewer than 1.5 million distinct CDR3 sequences, with approximately 42% found just once. Sequences were obtained from blood. The receptor source for this set is a woman younger than 30 in good health. Both conserved end residues are part of each CDR3. The D gene is left open where the match is weak. The listing skips clone size in some rows; elsewhere it reads once, few, many or a size class.

CASSLSALGSSGANVLTF | TRBV5-1 | . | once
CASSIKRLTDTQYF | TRBV19 | . | .
CASSERGTSSYNEQFF | TRBV2 | . | many
CSARDDGIEAFF | TRBV20-1 | . | .
CASTRPTSRNEQFF | TRBV11-2 | TRBD2 | .
CASSLGLVYNGQFF | TRBV5-5 | . | .
CASNAPARAYTQYF | TRBV12-3/TRBV12-4 | . | few
CASSAQRCPDTQYF | TRBV12-3/TRBV12-4 | . | .
CASSHMAGTTDTQYF | TRBV11-2 | . | once
CSAQNAGAEAFF | TRBV29-1 | . | .